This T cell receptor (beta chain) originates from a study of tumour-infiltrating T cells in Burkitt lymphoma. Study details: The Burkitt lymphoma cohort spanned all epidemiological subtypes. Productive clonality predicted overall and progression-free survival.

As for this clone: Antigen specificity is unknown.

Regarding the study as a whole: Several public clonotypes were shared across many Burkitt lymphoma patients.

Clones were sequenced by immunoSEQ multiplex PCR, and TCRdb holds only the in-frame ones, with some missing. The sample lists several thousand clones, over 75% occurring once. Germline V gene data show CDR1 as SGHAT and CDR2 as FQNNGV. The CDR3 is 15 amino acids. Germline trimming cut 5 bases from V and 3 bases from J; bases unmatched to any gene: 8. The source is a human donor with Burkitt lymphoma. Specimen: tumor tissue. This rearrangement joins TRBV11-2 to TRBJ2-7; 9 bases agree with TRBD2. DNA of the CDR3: TGTGCCAGCAGCGAACGACTAGCGGATCTCTACGAGCAGTACTTC. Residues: CASSERLADLYEQYF.